These 18 T cell receptor beta chains originate from one sample sequenced in a study of OX40 agonist ivuxolimab in advanced cancers. Only in-frame clones appear in the TCRdb table, and some are missing; sequencing was by immunoSEQ multiplex PCR. The sample comprises about 69,000 clones, roughly nine tenths of which are singletons, and around 2.7% rests with the top ten. Here the sequenced sample was CD4+ or CD8+ T cells sorted from blood, taken in a trial of the OX40 agonist ivuxolimab. The origin of the receptors is an adult with an advanced solid tumor such as melanoma, head and neck, liver or kidney cancer.

The chain recombines TRBV6-1 with TRBJ1-2, with D perhaps TRBD1 (6 bases). CDR1 is MNHNS, CDR2 SASEGT, per germline. The CDR3 is 16 residues long. Trimming took 4 bases from V and 4 from J, leaving 19 bases between them. The CDR3 loop reads CASSVEGGNQLYGYTF. DNA of the CDR3: TGTGCCAGCAGTGTTGAGGGGGGCAATCAACTCTATGGCTACACCTTC.

The CDR3 DNA sequence: TGTGCCAGCAGTTCGGTCGGGTCATTGGGTAATGAGCAGTTCTTC. It codes for CASSSVGSLGNEQFF. The V and J genes are TRBV6-6 and TRBJ2-1, with D unclear. Germline V gene data show CDR1 as MNHNY and CDR2 as SVGAGI (reference sequence). Trimming stripped 4 bases from V and 7 bases from J, with 17 bases between. This CDR3 contains 15 residues.

This sequence joins TRBV28 and TRBJ2-7; 10 bases are a match to TRBD2. The germline gives CDR1 MDHEN, CDR2 SYDVKM. The V and J ends lost 6 bases and 7 bases, in that order; junction bases with no gene match: 6. This CDR3 has 13 amino acids. Written as DNA, the CDR3 is TGTGCCAGCAGGCTAGCGGGGGCGGAAGAGCAGTACTTC. It specifies CASRLAGAEEQYF.

V is TRBV9 and J is TRBJ2-1, with D perhaps given as TRBD1 or TRBD2 (5 bases each). The CDR3 is made up of 15 amino acids. Trimming pared 0 bases from V and 2 bases from J, leaving 9 bases between. CDR1 and CDR2 (germline): SGDLS, YYNGEE. The CDR3 here is CASSVDGGTYNEQFF. In DNA form, the CDR3 reads TGTGCCAGCAGCGTAGATGGGGGAACCTACAATGAGCAGTTCTTC.

The chain uses TRBV19 and TRBJ2-3; 8 nucleotides agree with TRBD1. After removal of 6 bases from V and 6 bases from J, the junction contained 8 bases not matched to a gene. The germline gives CDR1 LNHDA, CDR2 SQIVND (reference sequence). The CDR3 covers 14 residues. The DNA for the CDR3 is TGTGCCAGTAGCGGGACAGGAGCGACCGATACGCAGTATTTT. This gives the protein CASSGTGATDTQYF.

The chain combines TRBV7-9 with TRBJ1-4; D is unclear. V shed 5 bases and J shed 6 bases, with 13 bases lying between them. Looked up from germline, CDR1 is SEHNR and CDR2 is FQNEAQ (reference sequence). The CDR3 consists of 14 residues. In nucleotides, the CDR3 is TGTGCCAGCAGCGCGAAGTATGGTGATGAAAAACTGTTTTTT. Its protein is CASSAKYGDEKLFF.

The chain couples TRBV7-2 to TRBJ2-7; D uncertain. Deletions cut 5 bases from V and 5 bases from J, with 19 bases between. Germline CDR1 SGHTA, CDR2 FQGNSA. The CDR3 extends over 15 amino acids. As DNA, the CDR3 is TGTGCCAGCAGCCCGGGCCCCATAGACCCGGACGAGCAGTACTTC. Its translation: CASSPGPIDPDEQYF. The variable domain in full, with the rest retrieved from reference TRBV7-2 and TRBJ2-7, is GAGVSQSPSNKVTEKGKDVELRCDPISGHTALYWYRQSLGQGLEFLIYFQGNSAPDKSGLPSDRFSAERTGGSVSTLTIQRTQQEDSAVYLCASSPGPIDPDEQYFGPGTRLTVT.

The chain carries TRBV4-3 and TRBJ1-2, with a weak D call TRBD1 (6 bases). This CDR3 spans 14 amino acids. V dropped 0 bases and J dropped 7 bases, with 12 bases sitting between them. Germline V CDR1 and CDR2: LGHNA, YSLEER. The CDR3 sequence is CASSQDEGHSGYTF. The CDR3 bases are TGCGCCAGCAGCCAAGATGAGGGACACTCTGGCTACACCTTC.

This clone was picked up a small number of times. The chain is built from TRBV6-5 and TRBJ1-5; a weak D match, TRBD1 (6 bases). Deletions cut 5 bases from V and 4 bases from J, with 9 bases between. Germline CDR1 MNHEY, CDR2 SVGAGI. This CDR3 region has 13 residues. The CDR3 sequence: CASSGRGNQPQHF. DNA of the CDR3: TGTGCCAGCAGTGGGAGGGGGAATCAGCCCCAGCATTTT.

The chain joins TRBV27 to TRBJ2-5; no firm D call. The V and J ends lost 4 bases and 5 bases respectively, with 14 bases between them. Germline V CDR1 and CDR2: MNHEY, SMNVEV (reference sequence). The length of the CDR3 is 14 residues. The CDR3 coding sequence is TGTGCCAGCAGTTCGCCGGGTTTGCTGGAGACCCAGTACTTC. Encoded protein: CASSSPGLLETQYF.

The gene calls are TRBV6-6 and TRBJ2-3; 8 bases match TRBD1. The CDR3 is made up of 15 amino acids. V trimming: 0 bases; J trimming: 4 bases; junction bases outside the gene matches: 3. Germline-derived CDR1 and CDR2 are MNHNY and SVGAGI (reference sequence). As DNA, the CDR3 is TGTGCCAGCAGTTACTCGCCAGGGGGCCCAGATACGCAGTATTTT. It specifies CASSYSPGGPDTQYF.

This clone was seen more than once but under ten times. The genes are TRBV6-5 and TRBJ1-3; no clear D. The V gene's germline CDR1 is MNHEY and CDR2 SVGAGI. V lost 0 bases to trimming and J lost 4 bases, with 7 bases between them. The CDR3 runs to 14 residues. The CDR3 loop reads CASSYSLSGNTIYF. The CDR3 DNA follows: TGTGCCAGCAGTTACTCGCTGTCCGGAAACACCATATATTTT.

The chain has TRBV5-1 and TRBJ2-1; 9 bases map to TRBD2. The J segment lost 0 bases and the V segment lost 0 bases, leaving 4 bases of the junction unmatched. This CDR3 has 17 amino acids. Germline lookup yields CDR1 SGHRS and CDR2 YFSETQ. The CDR3 DNA reads as TGCGCCAGCAGCTTGGGGAGCGGGGGGTTCTCCTACAATGAGCAGTTCTTC. This codes for CASSLGSGGFSYNEQFF.

The chain combines TRBV7-9 with TRBJ2-5, with unresolved D. Gene TRBJ2-7 matches the end of the DNA better, so the J call may be wrong. Germline CDR1 is SEHNR and CDR2 is FQNEAQ (reference sequence). This CDR3 spans 13 amino acids. The CDR3: CASSPKASFEQYF. CDR3 DNA sequence: TGTGCCAGCAGCCCGAAGGCTAGTTTCGAGCAGTACTTC.

This clone was picked up one time. The chain couples TRBV4-3 to TRBJ1-2, with a possible D match to TRBD1 (6 bases). Trimming removed 0 bases from V and 7 bases from J, with 15 bases in between. The CDR3 sequence is 15 residues long. CDR1 is LGHNA, CDR2 YSLEER, per germline. CDR3 protein: CASSQEYRERGGYTF. The CDR3 nucleotides read TGCGCCAGCAGCCAAGAATACAGGGAGAGGGGTGGCTACACCTTC.

The gene calls are TRBV12-5 and TRBJ1-6; D gene uncertain. The V gene's germline CDR1 is LGHNT and CDR2 FRNRAP. CDR3 length: 14 residues. Trimming removed 4 bases at V and 0 bases at J, with 4 bases between. CDR3 loop: CASGSSSYNSPLHF. CDR3 coding DNA: TGTGCTAGTGGTTCCAGCTCCTATAATTCACCCCTCCACTTT.

The chain links TRBV11-2 to TRBJ2-6, with D uncertain. Germline-derived CDR1 and CDR2 are SGHAT and FQNNGV. Trimming removed 1 base at V and 0 bases at J, with 10 bases between. CDR3 length equals 17 residues. The CDR3 region is CASSLAGSLSGANVLTF. The CDR3 region has the DNA TGTGCCAGCAGCTTAGCGGGCAGCCTCTCTGGGGCCAACGTCCTGACTTTC.

The chain uses TRBV5-4 and TRBJ2-7; 10 bases are a match to TRBD1. CDR3 size: 15 residues. The ends lost 3 bases at V and 6 bases at J; junction bases unmatched: 9. CDR1 is SGHNT and CDR2 is YYREEE in the germline V gene (reference sequence). CDR3 DNA sequence: TGTGCCAGCAGCTCCCGACAGGGGGCGCTCGGCGAGCAGTACTTC. Its protein product is CASSSRQGALGEQYF.